A selection of T cell receptor beta chains follows, all from one sample in a study of response to subunit inactivated influenza vaccine. TCRdb re-analysed the RT-PCR reads in MiXCR, keeping a single row per CDR3 protein. The data contain about 570,000 distinct CDR3 sequences, 11% of them singletons. The same sample was also studied in work on T cells expressing NK-cell markers.

The source was PBMCs from blood, collected on the day of vaccination. The receptor source for this set is a man aged 50 or older who received an inactivated influenza vaccine. Both conserved end residues are part of each CDR3. Fields, in order: J gene, D gene, clone size, V gene, CDR3 DNA, CDR3 protein. D genes are given only for firm matches. Clone size is shown for a subset of rows, as once, few, many or a class of expanded clone.

TRBJ2-2 - few TRBV20-1 TGCAGTGCTAGGGGGGACTTTCTAAACACCGGGGAGCTGTTTTTT CSARGDFLNTGELFF
TRBJ1-1 TRBD1 few TRBV5-1 TGCGCCAGCAGCTTCGGGGGGACAGCGAACACTGAAGCTTTCTTT CASSFGGTANTEAFF
TRBJ2-3 - few TRBV5-1 TGCGCCAGCTCATTTACGGACCCCACAGATACGCAGTATTTT CASSFTDPTDTQYF
TRBJ2-7 - many TRBV10-2 TGCGCCAGCGGGGTACAGGGCTTGGCCTACGAGCAGTACTTC CASGVQGLAYEQYF
TRBJ2-1 - - TRBV2 TGTGCCAGCAGTGACGGGAGCCTCTACAATGAGCAGTTCTTC CASSDGSLYNEQFF
TRBJ2-7 - many TRBV12-3/TRBV12-4 TGTGCCAGCAGTTCACAGGGTGGTGGCTACGAGCAGTACTTC CASSSQGGGYEQYF
TRBJ2-7 - many TRBV29-1 TGCAGCGCCACGGACAGAAGCTCCTACGAGCAGTACTTC CSATDRSSYEQYF
TRBJ2-7 TRBD1 few TRBV29-1 TGCAGCGTTGACCCGGGACAGGGGGTACACGAGCAGTACTTC CSVDPGQGVHEQYF
TRBJ1-1 TRBD1 few TRBV5-1 TGCGCCAGCAGCGCCTCAGGGGGCTGGGAAGCTTTCTTT CASSASGGWEAFF
TRBJ2-7 TRBD1 - TRBV7-2 TGTGCCAGCAGCTTAGGAGGACAGGTACTCCACGAGCAGTACTTC CASSLGGQVLHEQYF
TRBJ1-2 - - TRBV2 TGTGCCAGCAGTGATAAGGGAGGCTACACCTTC CASSDKGGYTF
TRBJ1-5 - many TRBV6-1 TGTGCCAGCAGTGACAGGGGCCTTTATAGCAATCAGCCCCAGCATTTT CASSDRGLYSNQPQHF
TRBJ1-6 - - TRBV11-2 TGTGCCAGCAGCCCGGCCCAGGTCGGTTCACCCCTCCACTTT CASSPAQVGSPLHF
TRBJ2-5 - many TRBV18 TGTGCCAGCTCACCAGGGGGGCTCCAAGAGACCCAGTACTTC CASSPGGLQETQYF
TRBJ2-5 TRBD2 few TRBV20-1 TGCAGTGCTAGTCGGGGGGGATTTCAAGAGACCCAGTACTTC CSASRGGFQETQYF
TRBJ2-1 TRBD2 many TRBV18 TGTGCCAGCTCACCCCGACTAGCGGGAGATGAGCAGTTCTTC CASSPRLAGDEQFF
TRBJ2-3 TRBD2 few TRBV20-1 TGCAGTGCTAGGCTAGCGGGACCCACAGATACGCAGTATTTT CSARLAGPTDTQYF
TRBJ2-7 TRBD2 - TRBV6-1 TGTGCCACCAGCGGGGGGCTACACTACGAGCAGTACTTC CATSGGLHYEQYF
TRBJ2-3 TRBD2 few TRBV10-3 TGTGCCATCAGTAGACTAGCGGGAGAGGGTGTGGCCGAGCCAGATACGCAGTATTTT CAISRLAGEGVAEPDTQYF
TRBJ2-7 - - TRBV20-1 TGCAGTGCTCGTCGTAGAGAAGGGGTAGTCGAGCAGTACTTC CSARRREGVVEQYF
TRBJ1-1 TRBD1 many TRBV12-3/TRBV12-4 TGTGCCAGCACACCAACGGGACAGATGAACACTGAAGCTTTCTTT CASTPTGQMNTEAFF
TRBJ2-5 - - TRBV15 TGTGCCACCAGCGGCCGGACCGTAGAGACCCAGTACTTC CATSGRTVETQYF
TRBJ1-2 - few TRBV15 TGTGCCACCAGCAGAGATCAGTCAGTGGCGGAAGGCTACACCTTC CATSRDQSVAEGYTF
TRBJ1-4 TRBD1 many TRBV12-3/TRBV12-4 TGTGCCAGTACGACAGGGCAGGGTGAAAAACTGTTTTTT CASTTGQGEKLFF
TRBJ2-7 - many TRBV7-9 TGTGCCAGCAGCTTACGTAACGAGCAGTACTTC CASSLRNEQYF
TRBJ2-3 - - TRBV12-3/TRBV12-4 TGTGCCAGCAGTGGGGGGGCTAGCCCAAATACGCAGTATTTT CASSGGASPNTQYF
TRBJ1-1 TRBD1 few TRBV3-1 TGTGCCAGCAGCCAAACGGGACAGTCGAACACTGAAGCTTTCTTT CASSQTGQSNTEAFF
TRBJ2-5 - - TRBV7-9 TGTGCCAGCAGCTTAGCTGGTCACGGGTCGGAGACCCAGTACTTC CASSLAGHGSETQYF
TRBJ2-7 - few TRBV14 TGTGCCAGCAGCCAAGCGGGTCATGTCAACCGCGAGCAGTACTTC CASSQAGHVNREQYF
TRBJ2-1 TRBD2 - TRBV4-3 TGCGCCAGCAGCCAGGAACTAGCGGAAGCGTACAATGAGCAGTTCTTC CASSQELAEAYNEQFF
TRBJ2-1 - - TRBV7-9 TGTGCCAGCACCAGAGGACTATTTAATGAGCAGTTCTTC CASTRGLFNEQFF
TRBJ1-4 - few TRBV2 TGTGCCAGCAGTGAAGCTGGCGAGTGGTTGCGGGAAAAACTGTTTTTT CASSEAGEWLREKLFF
TRBJ2-1 - - TRBV4-1 TGCGCCAGCAGCCAAGGACTAGGACTATACAATGAGCAGTTCTTC CASSQGLGLYNEQFF
TRBJ2-1 - many TRBV29-1 TGCAGCGTTGAAAGTGGCGGGGCGAACTACAATGAGCAGTTCTTC CSVESGGANYNEQFF
TRBJ1-6 - few TRBV4-1 TGCGCCAGCAGCCAAGGTCCAGGGAATAATTCACCCCTCCACTTT CASSQGPGNNSPLHF
TRBJ2-3 - - TRBV24-1 TGTGCCACCAGTGACAGGGTCGATACGCAGTATTTT CATSDRVDTQYF
TRBJ2-2 - - TRBV6-2/TRBV6-3 TGTGCCAGCAGAGAACAGGGTCCCTCATACTCCGGGGAGCTGTTTTTT CASREQGPSYSGELFF
TRBJ2-5 - - TRBV4-1 TGCGCCAGCAGCCTGGGGACCATACACGAGACCCAGTACTTC CASSLGTIHETQYF
TRBJ2-5 TRBD2 few TRBV27 TGTGCCAGCAGAAAGCGGGGGGGCGTAGAGACCCAGTACTTC CASRKRGGVETQYF
TRBJ2-3 TRBD1 many TRBV9 TGTGCCAGCAGCACCCGGACAGGGAGCACAGATACGCAGTATTTT CASSTRTGSTDTQYF
TRBJ2-3 TRBD2 few TRBV20-1 TGCAGTGGAGTAGCGGGGGGGCCAGATACGCAGTATTTT CSGVAGGPDTQYF
TRBJ1-2 TRBD1 few TRBV28 TGTGCCAGCACCCGGAGGACAGGGTACTATGGCTACACCTTC CASTRRTGYYGYTF
TRBJ1-2 - many TRBV5-1 TGCGCCAGCAGCTTGGCCTACAGGAGGGGCTATGGCTACACCTTC CASSLAYRRGYGYTF
TRBJ1-1 TRBD1 - TRBV29-1 TGCAGCGTTGAGCCAAGACAGGGGGACACTGAAGCTTTCTTT CSVEPRQGDTEAFF
TRBJ2-3 - many TRBV5-1 TGCGCCAGCAGCTTGGATAGCGGAAGCACAGATACGCAGTATTTT CASSLDSGSTDTQYF
TRBJ1-5 - - TRBV5-1 TGCGCCAGCAGCTTGGGGGAGCGGCAGCCCCAGCATTTT CASSLGERQPQHF
TRBJ2-7 TRBD1 - TRBV20-1 TGCAGTGCTAGATCCGGGACAGACTACGAGCAGTACTTC CSARSGTDYEQYF
TRBJ2-1 - - TRBV3-1 TGTGCCAGCAGCCAAGACTCTGCGGTGGGGCCCTACAATGAGCAGTTCTTC CASSQDSAVGPYNEQFF
TRBJ2-5 - few TRBV15 TGTGCCACCAGCAGAGTTACAGGGAAAGAGACCCAGTACTTC CATSRVTGKETQYF
TRBJ1-1 - few TRBV19 TGTGCCACTAGGTGGACGTCCCTGAACACTGAAGCTTTCTTT CATRWTSLNTEAFF
TRBJ2-1 - few TRBV12-3/TRBV12-4 TGTGCCAGCAGTCTCCGGGTCCGACTGCAGTTCTTC CASSLRVRLQFF
TRBJ2-7 TRBD2 - TRBV29-1 TGCAGCGTTGATGGACTAGCGGGCCCTAGCGACCCCTACGAGCAGTACTTC CSVDGLAGPSDPYEQYF
TRBJ2-7 - few TRBV28 TGTGCCACTTCCGATTCGGGGGCCTACGAGCAGTACTTC CATSDSGAYEQYF
TRBJ2-1 - few TRBV20-1 TGCAGTGCTAGGGGGTTGTGGGAGGGGGCCAATGAGCAGTTCTTC CSARGLWEGANEQFF
TRBJ2-1 - - TRBV7-2 TGTGCCAGCAGCCGCAACCGAGGCGCCTACAATGAGCAGTTCTTC CASSRNRGAYNEQFF
TRBJ2-2 - - TRBV12-3/TRBV12-4 TGTGCCAGCAGTTTCTCATCGCAGACAGTTACCACCGGGGAGCTGTTTTTT CASSFSSQTVTTGELFF
TRBJ2-1 TRBD1 few TRBV5-1 TGCGCCAGCAGCGCAACAGGGGGTTCGAATGAGCAGTTCTTC CASSATGGSNEQFF
TRBJ1-6 TRBD1 few TRBV7-2 TGTGCCAGCAGATTCCAAACAGGGGCTTATAATTCACCCCTCCACTTT CASRFQTGAYNSPLHF
TRBJ2-3 - - TRBV6-2/TRBV6-3 TGTGCCAGCAGTTACACGTTTCTAGGAGGCACAGATACGCAGTATTTT CASSYTFLGGTDTQYF
TRBJ1-3 - - TRBV12-3/TRBV12-4 TGTGCCAGCAGTATCGACAGTAGAAACACCATATATTTT CASSIDSRNTIYF